The 12 T cell receptor beta chains below come from one sample, sequenced in a study of T cells after posttransplantation cyclophosphamide. The protocol was immunoSEQ multiplex PCR, while the TCRdb copy is restricted to in-frame clones and leaves out a portion. The data show under 8,000 clones, about 90% seen once. Treatment was busulfan-fludarabine conditioning, a marrow graft, and cyclophosphamide on days +3 and +4. The material sequenced was PBMCs, taken 1404 days after allogeneic stem cell transplant with posttransplant cyclophosphamide. These receptors were collected from a female patient aged 45-60 years who received an allogeneic stem cell transplant from a related donor, was CMV-positive, and had no GVHD. Certain T cells may be donor cells from the graft.

The chain recombines TRBV6-6 with TRBJ2-4; D might be TRBD1 (6 bases). The V end was cut by 4 bases, the J end by 6 bases, with 13 bases between. Germline V CDR1 and CDR2: MNHNY, SVGAGI (reference sequence). The CDR3 contains 14 residues. The CDR3 DNA reads as TGTGCCAGCAGTTCACAGGGCCGGACAAACATTCAGTACTTC. Translating it yields CASSSQGRTNIQYF.

The chain employs TRBV9 and TRBJ1-1, with TRBD1 matching 9 bases. The trim removed 6 bases at V and 4 bases at J, leaving 10 bases unmatched. The CDR3 loop spans 15 amino acids. Per the germline V gene, CDR1 is SGDLS and CDR2 is YYNGEE. Here the CDR3 reads CASNRGRGESTEAFF. CDR3 bases: TGTGCCAGCAACAGGGGGCGCGGGGAGAGCACTGAAGCTTTCTTT.

The rearrangement uses TRBV5-1 and TRBJ2-7; TRBD1 aligns across 8 bases. J gave up 3 bases and V 5 bases, and 4 bases lay outside the gene matches. Looked up from germline, CDR1 is SGHRS and CDR2 is YFSETQ. This CDR3 is built from 13 residues. The DNA of the CDR3 is TGCGCCAGCAGTCCCGACAGGGGCTACGAGCAGTACTTC. It translates to CASSPDRGYEQYF.

This sequence joins TRBV29-1 and TRBJ2-1, with 7 bases that match TRBD2. V shed 3 bases, J shed 8 bases, and the junction held 7 bases outside the gene matches. This CDR3 region has 13 residues. Germline CDR1 SQVTM, CDR2 ANQGSEA. CDR3 sequence (DNA): TGCAGCGTTGAGTTGTGGGGGGGGTATGAGCAGTTCTTC. Translating it yields CSVELWGGYEQFF.

This chain joins TRBV7-9 and TRBJ2-7; TRBD1 matches at 7 bases. V trimming: 6 bases; J trimming: 6 bases; junction bases outside the gene matches: 5. The CDR3 spans 12 residues. Germline loops: CDR1 SEHNR, CDR2 FQNEAQ (reference sequence). The CDR3 nucleotides read TGTGCCAGCAGTCGACAGGGTCTCGAGCAGTACTTC. It yields the protein CASSRQGLEQYF. The variable domain in full, with the rest retrieved from reference TRBV7-9 and TRBJ2-7, is DTGVSQNPRHKITKRGQNVTFRCDPISEHNRLYWYRQTLGQGPEFLTYFQNEAQLEKSRLLSDRFSAERPKGSFSTLEIQRTEQGDSAMYLCASSRQGLEQYFGPGTRLTVT.

This chain uses TRBV15 with TRBJ2-1; 10 bases are a match to TRBD2. This CDR3 has 14 residues. V shed 6 bases, J shed 8 bases, and the junction held 7 bases outside the gene matches. Germline V gives CDR1 LNHNV, CDR2 YYDKDF (reference sequence). The CDR3 sequence is CATSKSGRADEQFF. The CDR3 DNA is TGTGCCACCAGTAAAAGCGGGAGGGCCGATGAGCAGTTCTTC.

The V call is TRBV7-8, the J call TRBJ2-7; the match to TRBD1 covers 11 bases. The CDR3 loop spans 15 amino acids. Losses at the gene ends were 1 base for V and 6 bases for J; bases not matched to a gene: 5. CDR1 is SGHVS, CDR2 FQNEAQ, per germline. CDR3 nucleotides: TGTGCCAGCAGCTTAGGGGGACAGGGGGGGTTCGAGCAGTACTTC. It is translated as CASSLGGQGGFEQYF.

This clone has just one count. This chain connects TRBV7-8 to TRBJ2-5; D is undetermined. Germline V CDR1 and CDR2: SGHVS, FQNEAQ. The CDR3 contains 8 residues. Deletions cut 4 bases from V and 12 bases from J, with 3 bases between. The CDR3 region is CASSSEYF. The CDR3 coding sequence is TGTGCCAGCAGCTCCGAGTACTTC.

The rearrangement joins TRBV6-6 to TRBJ2-7, with D possibly TRBD1 on 6 matching bases. The CDR3 is made up of 15 amino acids. Germline CDR1 is MNHNY and CDR2 is SVGAGI (reference sequence). Deletions cut 6 bases from V and 4 bases from J, with 19 bases between. CDR3 DNA sequence: TGTGCCAGCAGCCCGCCTCGACAGGACCTATACGAGCAGTACTTC. Its translation: CASSPPRQDLYEQYF.

The chain recombines TRBV19 with TRBJ1-3; 10 bases are shared with TRBD1. The trim removed 8 bases at V and 1 base at J, leaving 2 bases unmatched. This CDR3 has 14 amino acids. CDR1 is LNHDA and CDR2 is SQIVND in the germline V gene (reference sequence). Here the CDR3 reads CASGQGGSGNTIYF. The DNA of the CDR3 is TGTGCCAGTGGACAGGGGGGATCTGGAAACACCATATATTTT.

This clone was observed a single time. This chain connects TRBV4-1 to TRBJ1-5; D is unresolved. V was shortened by 0 bases and J by 3 bases, with 6 bases between the two germline ends. The CDR3 contains 14 residues. CDR1 and CDR2 (germline): MGHRA, YSYEKL. The CDR3, as DNA: TGCGCCAGCAGCCAAGATCGGTACAATCAGCCCCAGCATTTT. Translation gives CASSQDRYNQPQHF.

This clone appeared a single time. The chain carries TRBV28 and TRBJ2-1; weak D call: TRBD2 (6 bases). The germline gives CDR1 MDHEN, CDR2 SYDVKM. The CDR3 sequence is 16 residues long. The ends were cut back, 2 bases at V and 6 bases at J, with 17 bases in the middle. The CDR3 bases are TGTGCCAGCAGTTTAATAGCGGAAAGGGGTTTCAATGAGCAGTTCTTC. This encodes CASSLIAERGFNEQFF.